The clone carrying this T cell receptor (beta chain) has at least ten counts. Its target is unknown. TCRdb independently ran MiXCR on the reads; one entry per CDR3 protein. The sample records under 250,000 distinct CDR3 sequences, 6.5% being singletons. This specimen comes from a study of T cell repertoires in cytomegalovirus infection. Overall study context: It can be stated that public TCR beta signatures indicated CMV infection as well as a matching HLA type.

Study-level points and caveats: Ex vivo responses were dominated by HLA-C-restricted CMV-specific TCR beta clonotypes. Summed public TCR beta family frequency identified CMV carriers bearing the relevant HLA.

CDR1 is MNHNY, CDR2 SVGAGI, per germline (reference sequence). The CDR3 has 13 amino acids. Germline trimming cut 6 bases from V and 4 bases from J; bases unmatched to any gene: 3. Sequenced material: PBMCs. The TCR was taken from a human donor in good health (CMV status not recorded). Some clones in this sample may be carry-over from other donors' samples. The J gene is TRBJ2-5, the V gene TRBV6-6, with TRBD1 matching 9 bases. As DNA, the CDR3 is TGTGCCAGCAGCACGGGACAGGGAGAGACCCAGTACTTC. Amino acids: CASSTGQGETQYF.